These T cell receptor beta chains were read from a single sample in a study of blood T cell repertoires in COVID-19. Measured with immunoSEQ multiplex PCR; TCRdb has only the in-frame clones, and not every one. Of about 170,000 clones in the sample, around four fifths are singletons; the top ten hold approximately 4.7%. Specimen: PBMCs or T cells enriched from blood (not recorded which). Receptors originate from a woman in her forties or fifties who had recovered from COVID-19. The CDR3 runs from the conserved cysteine through the conserved F or W. Each record gives: V gene, J gene, D gene, clone size, CDR3 DNA, CDR3 protein. D genes are given only for firm matches. The listing skips clone size in some rows; elsewhere it reads once, few, many or a size class.

TRBV28,TRBJ2-6,-,-,TGTGCCAGCCTCCGGAGGGTTGGGGCTGGGGCCAACGTCCTGACTTTC,CASLRRVGAGANVLTF
TRBV5-1,TRBJ2-3,TRBD1,-,TGCGCCAGCAGCCCGACAGGGGCTGCAGATACGCAGTATTTT,CASSPTGAADTQYF
TRBV18,TRBJ2-2,TRBD2,-,TGTGCCAGCTCACCACTTCCACTAGCGGGGGCATTTGCCGGGGAGCTGTTTTTT,CASSPLPLAGAFAGELFF
TRBV18,TRBJ2-2,TRBD2,-,TGTGCCAGCCCCCAGACTAGCGGGAGCAGTAGCACCGGGGAGCTGTTTTTT,CASPQTSGSSSTGELFF
TRBV12-3/TRBV12-4,TRBJ1-1,-,-,TGTGCCAGCAGTTTTGGGCCGAACACTGAAGCTTTCTTT,CASSFGPNTEAFF
TRBV2,TRBJ2-4,TRBD2,few,TGTGCCAGCCTCTTTGGGAGGGTCGCAGGGCAGGACAAAAACATTCAGTACTTC,CASLFGRVAGQDKNIQYF
TRBV28,TRBJ1-4,TRBD1,-,TGTGCCAGCAGTCCAGGGGGGAAGACTAATGAAAAACTGTTTTTT,CASSPGGKTNEKLFF
TRBV7-8,TRBJ1-5,-,once,TGTGCCAGCAGCTTAGCGGGGGCAGGGTTTCAGCCCCAGCATTTT,CASSLAGAGFQPQHF
TRBV3-1/TRBV3-2,TRBJ2-2,-,-,TGTGCCGTGGCCAGGGGCAACACCGGGGAGCTGTTTTTT,CAVARGNTGELFF
TRBV6-1,TRBJ1-1,-,-,TGTGCCAGCAGTGAAGGGTGGCGGACTGAAGCTTTCTTT,CASSEGWRTEAFF
TRBV6-1,TRBJ1-1,-,-,TGTGCCAGCAGTGAACAACACCAGAACACTGAAGCTTTCTTT,CASSEQHQNTEAFF
TRBV3-1/TRBV3-2,TRBJ1-4,-,-,TGTGCCAGCAGCCAGAACCTAGACAGCGCAACTAATGAAAAACTGTTTTTT,CASSQNLDSATNEKLFF
TRBV11-2,TRBJ2-1,TRBD2,few,TGTGCCAGCAGCTTAGATCAGAAGACTCGGGGGGGACAGTTCTTC,CASSLDQKTRGGQFF
TRBV6-2/TRBV6-3,TRBJ2-5,-,-,TGTGCCAGCAGTTACTCGCGGGGGACCCAGTACTTC,CASSYSRGTQYF
TRBV28,TRBJ1-5,-,once,TGTGCCAGCAGTTTTATTTACAGGACCTACAATCAGCCCCAGCATTTT,CASSFIYRTYNQPQHF
TRBV30,TRBJ1-2,TRBD1,-,TGTGCCTGGAGTGAAGGGACAGGGCTGAACTATGGCTACACCTTC,CAWSEGTGLNYGYTF
TRBV6-2/TRBV6-3,TRBJ2-5,-,once,TGTGCCAGCAGTTATGGCAGGTGGGAGACCCAGTACTTC,CASSYGRWETQYF
TRBV6-5,TRBJ1-6,-,-,TGTGCCAGCCGGCGGGAGTTTTATTCACCCCTCCACTTT,CASRREFYSPLHF
TRBV4-3,TRBJ1-2,-,-,TGCGCCAGCAGCCAGGAAACGGGTACCTATGGCTACACCTTC,CASSQETGTYGYTF
TRBV30,TRBJ1-6,-,-,TGTGCCTGGAGTGTTCGGGGGGCCTATAATTCACCCCTCCACTTT,CAWSVRGAYNSPLHF
TRBV27,TRBJ2-3,TRBD2,-,TGTGCCAGCAGTTTATGGACTAGCGGGAGTGGCACAGATACGCAGTATTTT,CASSLWTSGSGTDTQYF
TRBV29-1,TRBJ2-2,TRBD1,-,TGCAGCGTTACAGGGGTCCACGGGGAGCTGTTTTTT,CSVTGVHGELFF
TRBV6-5,TRBJ2-2,TRBD2,few,TGTGCCAGCAGTTACGGACTAGCGGTGAACACCGGGGAGCTGTTTTTT,CASSYGLAVNTGELFF
TRBV6-1,TRBJ1-5,-,-,TGTGCCAGCAGTGAAAGCACCCTAAGCAATCAGCCCCAGCATTTT,CASSESTLSNQPQHF
TRBV4-1,TRBJ2-5,TRBD2,once,TGCGCCAGCAGCCCCACGGGGGGGCGGACCCTACAAGAGACCCAGTACTTC,CASSPTGGRTLQETQYF
TRBV30,TRBJ1-1,TRBD1,-,TGTGCCTGGAGTCGGGACAGAGGCACTGAAGCTTTCTTT,CAWSRDRGTEAFF
TRBV6-5,TRBJ1-3,-,-,TGTGCCAGCAGTTACACAGGGTCTGGAAACACCATATATTTT,CASSYTGSGNTIYF